Included here is one T cell receptor beta chain sequence, with context. What it binds is unknown. Germline V CDR1 and CDR2: SEHNR, FQNEAQ (reference sequence). CDR3 length: 17 residues. The V gene end was trimmed by 5 bases and the J gene end by 5 bases; junction bases not matched to a gene: 13. This sample is drawn from a study of cytomegalovirus exposure and HLA in healthy donors. Researchers ran the PCR with 60 Vbeta and 13 Jbeta primers. Only in-frame clones appear in the TCRdb table, and some are missing; sequencing was by immunoSEQ multiplex PCR. The table lists about 140,000 clones, 82% of them singletons. Study results and limitations: A later analysis showed TCR association rates differing by HLA locus, peaking at DRB1 and lowest at HLA-C. Reportedly, cytomegalovirus status was diagnosed with high sensitivity and specificity. Later analysis identified a missense DCLRE1C variant that was linked to TCR beta V- and J-gene trimming.

The source is a woman in her forties or fifties in good health and CMV-seropositive. Sequencing input: PBMCs. The chain joins TRBV7-9 to TRBJ2-1, with 9 bases fitting TRBD2. The CDR3 nucleotides read TGTGCCAGCAGCCGTATACTCCGTGGACTAGCGAACAATGAGCAGTTCTTC. Translating gives CASSRILRGLANNEQFF.